The 12 T cell receptor beta chains reported below all come from one sample, sequenced in a study of regulatory T cells in long-lasting Graves disease. Time point noted: persistent/refractory GD, antithyroid drugs over 5 years with positive TRAb. Researchers made the TCR library from RNA that was extracted from PBMCs. Construction of TCR beta libraries relied on iRepertoire HTBI primers and on Arm-PCR targeting CDR3 regions. TCRdb called the multiplex PCR reads again in MiXCR, with one record for every CDR3 protein. The table includes 400,000 or so distinct CDR3 sequences, roughly a quarter detected once. This specimen was peripheral blood mononuclear cells (PBMCs), taken when the disease was refractory, from a patient treated with antithyroid drugs. The receptor set was obtained from a female donor with Graves disease.

This clonotype was detected many times. This sequence joins TRBV29-1 and TRBJ2-5; no reliable D call. Germline assignment: CDR1 SQVTM and CDR2 ANQGSEA. The CDR3 consists of 14 residues. Trimming cost V 0 bases and J 1 base, with 9 bases left between them. The CDR3 sequence is CSVEDLGFQETQYF. In DNA form, the CDR3 reads TGCAGCGTTGAAGATCTCGGGTTCCAAGAGACCCAGTACTTC.

This clonotype has more than one count but fewer than ten. The chain carries TRBV29-1 and TRBJ2-7; D remains unclear. The CDR3 spans 13 residues. CDR1 is SQVTM and CDR2 is ANQGSEA in the germline V gene. V was clipped by 6 bases and J by 6 bases, with 18 bases between them. Written as DNA, the CDR3 is TGCAGCGTCACCACAACGGAGCTCCTCGAGCAGTACTTC. Translating it yields CSVTTTELLEQYF.

The chain has TRBV30 and TRBJ1-5; D unclear. Trimming removed 0 bases from V and 2 bases from J, with 11 bases in between. In germline, CDR1 is GTSNPN, CDR2 SVGIG (reference sequence). The CDR3 runs to 15 residues. The CDR3 sequence: CAWSVLGGGNQPQHF. CDR3 DNA: TGTGCCTGGAGTGTATTAGGCGGGGGCAATCAGCCCCAGCATTTT.

This chain uses TRBV10-3 with TRBJ1-5; 12 nucleotides agree with TRBD1. In germline, CDR1 is ENHRY, CDR2 SYGVKD. The CDR3 runs to 14 residues. The V gene end was trimmed by 5 bases and the J gene end by 9 bases; junction bases not matched to a gene: 5. CDR3 DNA sequence: TGTGCCATCAGTAAGGGACAGGGGGCATGGCCCCAGCATTTT. Translating it yields CAISKGQGAWPQHF.

This clonotype was recorded only once. A much more abundant neighbour one base away suggests this may be a read error. The chain recombines TRBV2 with TRBJ2-7; no clear D. CDR1 is SNHLY, CDR2 FYNNEI, per germline. The CDR3 is 11 residues long. The CDR3 loop reads CASREFYERYF. DNA of the CDR3: TGTGCCAGCAGGGAGTTCTACGAGCGGTACTTC.

The chain couples TRBV28 to TRBJ1-2; 10 bases are shared with TRBD1. V lost 8 bases and J lost 7; bases outside the gene matches: 4. The CDR3 spans 12 residues. Germline CDR1 and CDR2: MDHEN and SYDVKM. The CDR3: CASGTGAIGYTF. The CDR3 nucleotides are TGTGCCAGCGGGACAGGGGCGATTGGCTACACCTTC.

This clonotype was seen more than once but under ten times. The chain employs TRBV9 and TRBJ1-1; D is undetermined. The germline V and J ends were trimmed by 0 bases and 1 base, with 7 bases remaining between them. The V gene's germline CDR1 is SGDLS and CDR2 YYNGEE. The CDR3 is 14 amino acids. CDR3 sequence reads: CASSVEARNTEAFF. Written as DNA, the CDR3 is TGTGCCAGCAGCGTAGAGGCGAGGAACACTGAAGCTTTCTTT. The entire variable domain, with the rest obtained from reference TRBV9 and TRBJ1-1, is as follows: DSGVTQTPKHLITATGQRVTLRCSPRSGDLSVYWYQQSLDQGLQFLIQYYNGEERAKGNILERFSAQQFPDLHSELNLSSLELGDSALYFCASSVEARNTEAFFGQGTRLTVV.

The rearrangement links TRBV18 to TRBJ2-1; a weak D match, TRBD1 (5 bases). Germline CDR1 KGHSH, CDR2 LQKENI. The CDR3 has 15 amino acids. V dropped 4 bases and J dropped 0 bases, with 10 bases sitting between them. The CDR3 DNA sequence: TGTGCCAGCTCACGAGACAGCAGCTCCTACAATGAGCAGTTCTTC. Translation: CASSRDSSSYNEQFF.

Worth noting for this clonotype: A much larger clone sits a single nucleotide away, making a read error possible. The chain links TRBV28 to TRBJ2-7; weak D call: TRBD1 (8 bases). CDR3 length: 14 amino acids. The germline V gene encodes CDR1 MDHEN and CDR2 SYDVKM. CDR3 sequence reads: CASRETGEGYEQHF. In DNA, the CDR3 is TGTGCCAGCCGAGAGACAGGGGAGGGCTACGAGCAGCACTTC.

The chain employs TRBV6-4 and TRBJ1-5, with D possibly matching TRBD1 (5 bases). This CDR3 is 15 amino acids long. CDR1 MRHNA and CDR2 SNTAGT come from the germline V gene. Trimming removed 5 bases from V and 6 bases from J, with 17 bases in between. CDR3 sequence: CASSYDGAGFQPQHF. As DNA, the CDR3 is TGTGCCAGCAGTTACGATGGGGCTGGTTTTCAGCCCCAGCATTTT.

With regard to this clonotype: The junction shows a germline mismatch at one end, possibly a read error. This chain links TRBV7-2 with TRBJ2-7; 9 bases agree with TRBD1. The CDR3 is made up of 13 amino acids. Germline V CDR1 and CDR2: SGHTA, FQGNSA. In DNA, the CDR3 is TGTGCCGGCAGCTTAACAGGGGGCGGCGAGCAGTACTTC. Translated, it gives CAGSLTGGGEQYF.

V is TRBV27 and J is TRBJ2-7, with TRBD2 as a possible D gene (5 bases). V was clipped by 2 bases and J by 6 bases, with 11 bases between them. Germline V gives CDR1 MNHEY, CDR2 SMNVEV (reference sequence). The CDR3 sequence is 13 residues long. CDR3: CASSLRSGVEQYF. CDR3 DNA: TGTGCCAGCAGTTTAAGGTCCGGGGTCGAGCAGTACTTC.